Presented here are 12 T cell receptor beta chains from one specimen sequenced in a study of chemoradiotherapy in HPV16-positive cancers. Assay: immunoSEQ multiplex PCR; the TCRdb copy retains only in-frame clones and omits some. Of 14,000 or so clones listed, approximately 71% are singletons. Collection took place from a patient who underwent chemoradiotherapy. These receptors were collected from a human donor with HPV-associated anogenital cancer.

This clone was picked up a small number of times. V is TRBV28 and J is TRBJ2-1, with 7 bases fitting TRBD1. Germline CDR1 MDHEN, CDR2 SYDVKM. The CDR3 has 14 residues. V lost 4 bases to trimming and J lost 4 bases; unmatched junction nucleotides: 4. The CDR3 DNA follows: TGTGCCAGCAGTTCCGGACAGGTGTACAATGAGCAGTTCTTC. Translation gives CASSSGQVYNEQFF. The full variable domain, with the rest looked up from reference TRBV28 and TRBJ2-1, is DVKVTQSSRYLVKRTGEKVFLECVQDMDHENMFWYRQDPGLGLRLIYFSYDVKMKEKGDIPEGYSVSREKKERFSLILESASTNQTSMYLCASSSGQVYNEQFFGPGTRLTVL.

The J gene is TRBJ2-2, the V gene TRBV27, with D perhaps matching TRBD2 (5 bases). V was clipped by 4 bases and J by 5 bases, with 11 bases between them. CDR3 size: 14 residues. The germline V gene encodes CDR1 MNHEY and CDR2 SMNVEV (reference sequence). The CDR3 DNA is TGTGCCAGCAGTTCACGGGATTTTACCGGGGAGCTGTTTTTT. This encodes CASSSRDFTGELFF.

The chain recombines TRBV7-9 with TRBJ1-4; D might be TRBD1 (5 bases). From germline, CDR1 is SEHNR and CDR2 FQNEAQ (reference sequence). V dropped 10 bases and J dropped 2 bases, with 17 bases sitting between them. This CDR3 spans 15 amino acids. CDR3 nucleotides: TGTGCCATTTCGGGGGACCAAGGGACTAATGAAAAACTGTTTTTT. Residues: CAISGDQGTNEKLFF. Complete variable domain (other parts from reference TRBV7-9 and TRBJ1-4): DTGVSQNPRHKITKRGQNVTFRCDPISEHNRLYWYRQTLGQGPEFLTYFQNEAQLEKSRLLSDRFSAERPKGSFSTLEIQRTEQGDSAMYLCAISGDQGTNEKLFFGSGTQLSVL.

The rearrangement links TRBV27 to TRBJ2-1; D unclear. The CDR3 consists of 16 residues. CDR1 is MNHEY, CDR2 SMNVEV, per germline (reference sequence). Deletions cut 2 bases from V and 0 bases from J, with 11 bases between. CDR3 bases: TGTGCCAGCAGTTTAAAAGGGCCGAGCTCCTACAATGAGCAGTTCTTC. As protein: CASSLKGPSSYNEQFF.

This clone was recorded only once. This chain links TRBV7-2 with TRBJ2-5; D unclear. Looked up from germline, CDR1 is SGHTA and CDR2 is FQGNSA. The CDR3 covers 11 residues. The V end was cut by 2 bases, the J end by 3 bases, with 1 base between. This CDR3 is CASSLKETQYF. The CDR3 coding sequence is TGTGCCAGCAGCTTAAAAGAGACCCAGTACTTC.

This chain joins TRBV6-6 and TRBJ1-6; 10 bases agree with TRBD1. This CDR3 contains 15 residues. Germline V lookup: CDR1 MNHNY, CDR2 SVGAGI (reference sequence). V was clipped by 8 bases and J by 8 bases; unmatched bases: 9. This CDR3 reads CASGLDRGGYSPLHF. DNA for the CDR3: TGTGCCAGCGGATTGGACAGGGGGGGATATTCACCCCTCCACTTT.

This clone was recorded a few times. This chain uses TRBV30 with TRBJ1-5; no firm D call. The V gene's germline CDR1 is GTSNPN and CDR2 SVGIG (reference sequence). Deletions cut 2 bases from V and 1 base from J, with 15 bases between. This CDR3 has 16 amino acids. For the CDR3, the DNA is TGTGCCTGGAGTTCGGCGAACATAGTGAGCAATCAGCCCCAGCATTTT. Protein sequence: CAWSSANIVSNQPQHF.

V is TRBV6-4 and J is TRBJ2-1; TRBD2 might be the D (5 bases). This CDR3 has 13 amino acids. Germline lookup yields CDR1 MRHNA and CDR2 SNTAGT. The V and J ends lost 0 bases and 7 bases respectively, with 7 bases between them. The chain's CDR3 is CASSDSSENEQFF. CDR3 nucleotides: TGTGCCAGCAGTGACTCTAGCGAGAATGAGCAGTTCTTC.

V and J are TRBV7-2 and TRBJ2-5; D is unclear. This CDR3 region has 15 residues. Between the trimmed V and J ends, which lost 5 bases and 3 bases, there was a span of 16 bases. Per germline, CDR1 SGHTA and CDR2 FQGNSA. As DNA, the CDR3 is TGTGCCAGCAGCCTACAGATGATATTAAAAGAGACCCAGTACTTC. It yields the protein CASSLQMILKETQYF.

The chain links TRBV5-1 to TRBJ2-3; D remains ambiguous. This CDR3 is 14 amino acids long. The germline V gene has CDR1 SGHRS and CDR2 YFSETQ. V was cut by 3 bases and J by 0 bases, with 8 bases left in between. The CDR3 DNA is TGCGCCAGCAGCTGGTCGAGAAGCACAGATACGCAGTATTTT. Amino acids: CASSWSRSTDTQYF.

The gene calls are TRBV11-3 and TRBJ2-3; 8 bases fit TRBD2. From germline, CDR1 is SGHNT and CDR2 YENEEA. V dropped 6 bases and J dropped 1; count of bases not matched to a gene: 6. The length of the CDR3 is 15 residues. The CDR3, as DNA: TGTGCCAGCAGTGCTAGGCGGGGGGGCACAGATACGCAGTATTTT. Amino acid sequence: CASSARRGGTDTQYF.

This clone was counted a few times. The DNA of the CDR3 is TGTGCCAGCAGTCCAGGACAGCCAACCATGAACACTGAAGCTTTCTTT. Encoded protein: CASSPGQPTMNTEAFF. The chain combines TRBV27 with TRBJ1-1; maybe TRBD1 (6 bases). Looked up from germline, CDR1 is MNHEY and CDR2 is SMNVEV (reference sequence). V was pared by 5 bases and J by 0 bases, with 16 bases between. This CDR3 is 16 amino acids long.